The clone carrying this TCR beta chain was detected many times. Building of the TCR beta libraries involved iRepertoire HTBI primers and Arm-PCR of CDR3 regions. TCRdb reanalysed the multiplex PCR reads using MiXCR and keeps one entry per CDR3 protein. The sample gives roughly 530,000 distinct CDR3 sequences, about 16% of which show up once; roughly 25% is in the top ten. This entry belongs to a study of regulatory T cells in long-lasting Graves disease. Specified time point: newly diagnosed GD, antithyroid drugs for less than 3 months. Extracted PBMC RNA gave rise to the TCR library. Another study also made use of these data, one on T cells in Graves' hyperthyroidism and ophthalmopathy.

The material sequenced was peripheral blood mononuclear cells (PBMCs), taken at new diagnosis, from a patient treated with antithyroid drugs. This sequence was found in a woman aged 40-65 years with Graves disease.

The CDR3 is CASSLGQGPHNEQFF. CDR3 DNA sequence: TGCGCCAGCAGCTTGGGACAGGGGCCCCACAATGAGCAGTTCTTC. The chain has TRBV5-1 and TRBJ2-1, with 8 bases lining up with TRBD1. V lost 0 bases, J lost 5 bases, and 4 bases stayed unmatched. CDR3 length equals 15 residues. Germline V gene sequence: CDR1 SGHRS, CDR2 YFSETQ.